These 26 T cell receptor beta chains originate from one sample sequenced in a study of tissue T cells after allogeneic stem cell transplantation. Time point noted: mouse harvest day 14 after allogeneic transplant. The graft held 10^6 splenic CD5+ T cells and 10^7 T-cell-depleted bone marrow cells. Sequenced by immunoSEQ multiplex PCR; TCRdb stores in-frame clones only, minus some. The profile shows about 500 clones, 40% to 65% of them singletons. Sequencing was performed on blood. Source of these receptors: a female BALB/c mouse given C57BL/6 T cells with graft-versus-host disease after an allogeneic hematopoietic cell transplant.

A word on this clone: The gene names here belong to mouse. The CDR3 end falls 1 residue outside the read, so it is completed with the germline J gene. This chain uses TRBV12-2 with TRBJ2-5, with 8 bases matching TRBD2. Germline V CDR1 and CDR2: SGHLS, HYDKME. After removal of 0 bases from V and 5 bases from J, the junction contained 9 bases not matched to a gene. The CDR3 runs 16 residues. CDR3 sequence reads: CASSLVGGVGRDTQYF. Partial CDR3 DNA: TGTGCCAGCTCTCTCGTTGGGGGGGTTGGTCGAGACACCCAGTAC. Full variable domain (rest looked up from reference TRBV12-2 and TRBJ2-5): NSGVVQSPRYIIKGKGERSILKCIPISGHLSVAWYQQTQGQELKFFIQHYDKMERDKGNLPSRFSVQQFDDYHSEMNMSALELEDSAVYFCASSLVGGVGRDTQYFGPGTRLLVL.

This clone was picked up a small number of times. Gene and germline names: mouse. The read finishes 1 residue shy of the CDR3 end, and the germline J gene is used to complete it. The rearrangement links TRBV5 to TRBJ1-2; 12 bases are shared with TRBD1. The CDR3 covers 15 residues. In germline, CDR1 is LGHNA, CDR2 YNLKQL (reference sequence). The junction had 2 bases not matched to a gene; V was cut back by 3 bases and J by 3 bases. The CDR3 is CASSQGQGAYSDYTF. The sequenced part of the CDR3 DNA is TGTGCCAGCAGCCAGGGACAGGGGGCGTACTCCGACTACACC.

Comment on this clone: Genes and germline are mouse. With the read ending 1 residue before the CDR3 end, the germline J gene is used to fill in that end. The genes are TRBV29 and TRBJ2-7; D uncertain. Germline CDR1 is MSHET and CDR2 is SYDVDS. The V and J ends lost 3 bases and 4 bases respectively, with 7 bases between them. This CDR3 is 12 amino acids long. The covered CDR3 bases are TGTGCTAGCAGTTTCGATAAATATGAACAGTAC. It yields the protein CASSFDKYEQY. The entire CDR3 is CASSFDKYEQYF.

As to this clone: The listed genes are named as in mouse. The observed sequence ends 1 residue before the CDR3 terminus, with the missing tail filled in from the germline J gene. The chain recombines TRBV4 with TRBJ2-5; no reliable D call. This CDR3 comprises 12 residues. Looked up from germline, CDR1 is LGHDT and CDR2 is YNNKQL (reference sequence). V was shortened by 4 bases and J by 3 bases, with 5 bases between the two germline ends. The sequenced CDR3 bases are TGTGCCAGCAGCTCGGATCAAGACACCCAGTAC. It is translated as CASSSDQDTQY. The entire CDR3 sequence reads CASSSDQDTQYF. The entire variable domain, with the rest obtained from reference TRBV4 and TRBJ2-5, is as follows: ETAVFQTPNYHVTQVGNEVSFNCKQTLGHDTMYWYKQDSKKLLKIMFSYNNKQLIVNETVPRRFSPQSSDKAHLNLRIKSVEPEDSAVYLCASSSDQDTQYFGPGTRLLVL.

A remark on this clone: Gene names follow the mouse nomenclature. CDR3 DNA, as far as it was read: TGTGCCAGCTCTCTCGTATCAAACTCCGACTACACC. Its protein is CASSLVSNSDYT. The full CDR3 protein reads CASSLVSNSDYTF. The V gene is TRBV12-2, the J gene TRBJ1-2, with D unclear. Read data end 1 residue before the CDR3 end; the end is taken from the germline J gene. The V gene lost 0 bases and the J gene lost 0 bases, with 4 bases spanning the gap. Germline V lookup: CDR1 SGHLS, CDR2 HYDKME. This CDR3 comprises 13 residues. Looking up the rest from reference TRBV12-2 and TRBJ1-2 gives the full variable domain: NSGVVQSPRYIIKGKGERSILKCIPISGHLSVAWYQQTQGQELKFFIQHYDKMERDKGNLPSRFSVQQFDDYHSEMNMSALELEDSAVYFCASSLVSNSDYTFGSGTRLLVI.

This clone turned up a few times. Gene names refer to mouse genes. The read finishes 1 residue shy of the CDR3 end, and the germline J gene is used to complete it. This rearrangement joins TRBV13-2 to TRBJ2-1; 9 nucleotides align to TRBD2. The CDR3 covers 15 residues. Trimming at V came to 1 base and at J to 3 bases, leaving 2 bases not matched to a gene. Germline V lookup: CDR1 NNHNN, CDR2 SYGAGS (reference sequence). CDR3 bases read: TGTGCCAGCGGTGATCTGGGACTGGGCTATGCTGAGCAGTTC. It is translated as CASGDLGLGYAEQF. The CDR3 reads in full as CASGDLGLGYAEQFF.

This clone appeared a few times. Mouse gene names apply. The chain's CDR3 is CASSLRDWAYEQYF. The covered CDR3 bases are TGTGCCAGCAGCTTACGGGACTGGGCCTATGAACAGTAC. The V call is TRBV3, the J call TRBJ2-7, with 9 bases that match TRBD2. The CDR3 end falls 1 residue outside the read, so it is completed with the germline J gene. Germline loops: CDR1 SNHLY, CDR2 FYNGKV (reference sequence). The V gene end was trimmed by 2 bases and the J gene end by 2 bases; junction bases not matched to a gene: 1. The CDR3 has 14 amino acids.

A word on this clone: Mouse gene names apply. With the read ending 1 residue before the CDR3 end, the germline J gene is used to fill in that end. V and J are TRBV16 and TRBJ2-4; D is ambiguous. The CDR3 consists of 13 residues. The V end lost 0 bases, the J end lost 2 bases, and 3 bases lay between the germline ends. Germline CDR1 SGHSA, CDR2 FRNQAP. The CDR3: CASSLDNQNTLYF. Partial CDR3 DNA: TGTGCAAGCAGCTTAGACAATCAAAACACCTTGTAC. The whole variable domain, filled in from reference TRBV16 and TRBJ2-4, reads NAGVIQTPRHKVTGKGQEATLWCEPISGHSAVFWYRQTIVQGLEFLTYFRNQAPIDDSGMPKERFSAQMPNQSHSTLKIQSTQPQDSAVYLCASSLDNQNTLYFGAGTRLSVL.

By share, this clone ranks as hyperexpanded (1% or more). Mouse germline and gene names are used. The CDR3 end falls 1 residue outside the read, so it is completed with the germline J gene. The chain links TRBV16 to TRBJ2-7; TRBD2 aligns across 8 bases. The CDR3 runs 14 residues. Germline V gene lookup returns CDR1 SGHSA and CDR2 FRNQAP. Losses at the gene ends were 4 bases for V and 3 bases for J; bases not matched to a gene: 5. CDR3 sequence reads: CASSSWGALYEQYF. CDR3 DNA (partial): TGTGCAAGCAGCTCCTGGGGGGCCCTCTATGAACAGTAC.

Regarding this clone: Gene names are mouse gene names. Read data end 1 residue before the CDR3 end; the end is taken from the germline J gene. The V call is TRBV20, the J call TRBJ1-6; D unclear. TRBJ1-6 has ORF status, its function being uncertain. The V and J ends lost 0 bases and 3 bases respectively, with 0 bases between them. This CDR3 region has 12 residues. Germline V gives CDR1 GFQATS, CDR2 STVNSAI. CDR3 residues: CGARDYNSPLYF. Partial CDR3 DNA: TGTGGTGCTAGGGACTATAATTCGCCCCTCTAC.

Comment on this clone: The gene names given are mouse names. The read gets to within 1 residue of the CDR3 end, and the germline J gene fills in the rest. V usage is TRBV13-1 and J usage is TRBJ2-7; D remains ambiguous. CDR1 is NSHNY, CDR2 SYGAGN, per germline. The CDR3 covers 11 residues. V dropped 2 bases and J dropped 7 bases, with 7 bases sitting between them. CDR3 DNA, as far as it was read: TGTGCCAGCAGTGAAACCGGGGAACAGTAC. Translating gives CASSETGEQY. The CDR3 as a whole reads CASSETGEQYF.

Regarding this clone: The listed genes are named as in mouse. The CDR3 goes on 1 residue after the read ends, and that part is filled in from the germline J gene. The J gene is TRBJ2-4, the V gene TRBV26; 7 bases are a match to TRBD1. V trimming: 2 bases; J trimming: 5 bases; junction bases outside the gene matches: 1. CDR3 length: 13 amino acids. CDR1 and CDR2 from the germline V gene are KGHPV and FQNQEV (reference sequence). CDR3 loop: CASSLRDRNTLYF. CDR3 DNA, as far as it was read: TGTGCCAGCAGTCTGAGGGACAGAAACACCTTGTAC. The variable domain in full, completed from reference TRBV26 and TRBJ2-4, reads NSKVIQTPRYLVKGQGQKAKMRCIPEKGHPVVFWYQQNKNNEFKFLINFQNQEVLQQIDMTEKRFSAECPSNSPCSLEIQSSEAGDSALYLCASSLRDRNTLYFGAGTRLSVL.

This clone was detected only a few times. Gene labels here are mouse ones. Read sequence stops 1 residue before the CDR3 end, and the germline J gene provides the missing end. The chain links TRBV13-2 to TRBJ2-7; 8 bases match TRBD2. Looked up from germline, CDR1 is NNHNN and CDR2 is SYGAGS (reference sequence). There are 14 residues in the CDR3. Trimming removed 0 bases from V and 2 bases from J; junction bases left unmatched: 1. The CDR3 bases that were read are TGTGCCAGCGGTGATGGGGGGGGCACCTATGAACAGTAC. Amino acid sequence: CASGDGGGTYEQY. The whole CDR3 is CASGDGGGTYEQYF.

As concerns this clone: Any gene name here is a mouse gene name. Read data end 1 residue before the CDR3 end; the end is taken from the germline J gene. This chain uses TRBV19 with TRBJ1-2; TRBD1 agrees at 7 bases. The CDR3 is made up of 14 amino acids. CDR1 is FNHDT and CDR2 is SITEND in the germline V gene (reference sequence). V trimming: 4 bases; J trimming: 0 bases; junction bases outside the gene matches: 3. Incomplete CDR3 DNA: TGTGCCAGCAGTCGACAGGGTGCAAACTCCGACTACACC. Protein sequence: CASSRQGANSDYT. The whole CDR3 region reads CASSRQGANSDYTF.

Comment on this clone: Each gene name is a mouse one. The DNA ends 1 residue before the CDR3 does, and the rest of the CDR3 is filled in from the germline J gene. This same CDR3 is encoded by further DNA sequences in the sample. The chain employs TRBV20 and TRBJ2-3; 8 nucleotides align to TRBD2. Trimming took 1 base from V and 2 from J; bases not matched to a gene: 8. This CDR3 contains 16 residues. Germline-derived CDR1 and CDR2 are GFQATS and STVNSAI. CDR3 DNA (partial): TGTGGTGCTAGGGGTGGGGGGGGGACTACTGCAGAAACGCTGTAT. It codes for CGARGGGGTTAETLY. The whole CDR3 sequence reads CGARGGGGTTAETLYF.

With regard to this clone: Gene labels here are mouse ones. The read ends 1 residue before the CDR3 terminus; that terminus is restored from the germline J gene. This chain joins TRBV3 and TRBJ1-4; D is possibly TRBD1 (6 bases). Germline lookup yields CDR1 SNHLY and CDR2 FYNGKV (reference sequence). The CDR3 has 15 amino acids. Trimming took off 4 bases at V and 0 bases at J, with 9 bases between the two ends. The chain's CDR3 is CASSWGQISNERLFF. The sequenced part of the CDR3 DNA is TGTGCCAGCAGCTGGGGACAAATTTCCAACGAAAGATTATTT.

This clone was found a few times. Genes and germline are mouse. The CDR3 goes on 1 residue after the read ends, and that part is filled in from the germline J gene. V gene TRBV31 combines with J gene TRBJ1-4; TRBD1 is a possible D gene (5 bases). V was pared by 0 bases and J by 0 bases, with 5 bases between. Looked up from germline, CDR1 is GKSSPN and CDR2 is SITVG. This CDR3 contains 14 residues. The sequenced part of the CDR3 DNA is TGTGCCTGGAGTCTACAGGTTTCCAACGAAAGATTATTT. It is translated as CAWSLQVSNERLF. The full CDR3 is CAWSLQVSNERLFF.

As regards this clone: Here the gene names and germline are mouse. The read ends 1 residue shy of where the CDR3 ends; the end is completed using the germline J gene. The chain links TRBV13-1 to TRBJ2-7; 12 bases line up with TRBD1. The germline V gene encodes CDR1 NSHNY and CDR2 SYGAGN. The CDR3 contains 15 residues. V was clipped by 2 bases and J by 5 bases; unmatched bases: 5. CDR3 DNA (partial): TGTGCCAGCAGTGAAGCAAGGGACAGGGGGCATGAACAGTAC. This translates into CASSEARDRGHEQY. The whole CDR3 protein reads CASSEARDRGHEQYF.

As to this clone: The germline and genes are mouse ones. CDR3 residues: CASSLDPHEQYF. CDR3 DNA, as far as it was read: TGTGCAAGCAGCTTAGATCCCCATGAACAGTAC. The chain recombines TRBV16 with TRBJ2-7; D gene ambiguous. The read finishes 1 residue shy of the CDR3 end, and the germline J gene is used to complete it. V was cut by 0 bases and J by 5 bases, with 5 bases left in between. The CDR3 has 12 amino acids. Per germline, CDR1 SGHSA and CDR2 FRNQAP.

This clone has just a few counts. These gene names are mouse names. The CDR3 end falls 1 residue outside the read, so it is completed with the germline J gene. This chain connects TRBV29 to TRBJ1-2; 8 bases match TRBD1. V lost 2 bases to trimming and J lost 4 bases; unmatched junction nucleotides: 3. The CDR3 contains 14 residues. From germline, CDR1 is MSHET and CDR2 SYDVDS. The CDR3 loop is CASSLGTGGSDYTF. The sequenced part of the CDR3 DNA is TGTGCTAGCAGTTTAGGGACAGGTGGCTCCGACTACACC.

This clone was seen a few times. Mouse gene names apply. The read falls 1 residue short of the CDR3 end, and the missing part is taken from the germline J gene. The chain links TRBV13-2 to TRBJ2-4, with 7 bases lining up with TRBD2. CDR1 and CDR2 from the germline V gene are NNHNN and SYGAGS (reference sequence). Losses at the gene ends were 4 bases for V and 2 bases for J; bases not matched to a gene: 1. The CDR3 contains 13 residues. CDR3 DNA (partial): TGTGCCAGCGGTCTGGGGGATCAAAACACCTTGTAC. This translates into CASGLGDQNTLY. The whole CDR3 reads CASGLGDQNTLYF.

This clone has more than one count but fewer than ten. Gene names and germline refer to mouse. The missing CDR3 end, 1 residue past where the read stops, is filled in from the germline J gene. The chain combines TRBV29 with TRBJ2-1; D remains unclear. The CDR3 is made up of 12 amino acids. V lost 5 bases to trimming and J lost 7 bases, with 9 bases between them. Germline V lookup: CDR1 MSHET, CDR2 SYDVDS. CDR3 DNA, as far as it was read: TGTGCTAGCAGTCTCCGGTTGGCTGAGCAGTTC. Amino acid sequence: CASSLRLAEQF. Given in full, the CDR3 is CASSLRLAEQFF. The full variable domain, in which reference TRBV29 and TRBJ2-1 provide the parts outside the CDR3, is DMKVTQMPRYLIKRMGENVLLECGQDMSHETMYWYRQDPGLGLQLIYISYDVDSNSEGDIPKGYRVSRKKREHFSLILDSAKTNQTSVYFCASSLRLAEQFFGPGTRLTVL.

Concerning this clone itself: Germline and genes: mouse. The CDR3 end lies 1 residue beyond the end of the read and is filled in from the germline J gene. The genes are TRBV16 and TRBJ2-7; 7 bases line up with TRBD1. CDR1 and CDR2 from the germline V gene are SGHSA and FRNQAP. V was clipped by 4 bases and J by 4 bases; unmatched bases: 1. The CDR3 runs to 12 residues. Incomplete CDR3 DNA: TGTGCAAGCAGCTCGACAGGGTATGAACAGTAC. Protein sequence: CASSSTGYEQY. The entire CDR3 protein reads CASSSTGYEQYF.

A note on this clone: Mouse names are used for the genes. With the read ending 1 residue before the CDR3 end, the germline J gene is used to fill in that end. The rearrangement links TRBV19 to TRBJ2-5; D may match TRBD1 or TRBD2 (5 bases each). Between the trimmed V and J ends, which lost 0 bases and 2 bases, there was a span of 7 bases. This CDR3 is built from 14 residues. CDR1 and CDR2 from the germline V gene are FNHDT and SITEND (reference sequence). The CDR3 reads CASSIGGLQDTQYF. The CDR3 bases that were read are TGTGCCAGCAGTATAGGGGGCCTCCAAGACACCCAGTAC.

With respect to this clone: Gene names are the mouse ones. Coverage ceases 1 residue before the CDR3 finishes, and the germline J gene fills in the end. The chain joins TRBV2 to TRBJ1-2; D is perhaps TRBD1 (6 bases). V gave up 0 bases and J gave up 4 bases, with 9 bases separating them. Germline values: CDR1 LGHNA, CDR2 YSYQKL. The length of the CDR3 is 14 residues. The sequenced part of the CDR3 DNA is TGTGCCAGCAGCCAAGAGAGGGGGTTCTCCGACTACACC. Translated, it gives CASSQERGFSDYT. The complete CDR3 protein is CASSQERGFSDYTF.

Of note for this clone: Mouse gene names apply. Sequencing ends 1 residue short of the CDR3 end; the germline J gene provides the rest. This rearrangement joins TRBV13-3 to TRBJ2-3; 9 positions agree with TRBD1. V was pared by 2 bases and J by 1 base, with 2 bases of the junction left unmatched. Germline values: CDR1 NNHDY, CDR2 SYVADS. CDR3 size: 15 residues. Incomplete CDR3 DNA: TGTGCCAGCAGTGACCGGGACAGGGGTGCAGAAACGCTGTAT. Residues: CASSDRDRGAETLY. Given in full, the CDR3 is CASSDRDRGAETLYF.